This T cell receptor beta chain was identified in a study of shared clonotypes between healthy human individuals. CD45RO negativity and positive selection for CCR7 defined naive CD8 cells, a population that excluded terminally differentiated effector memory CD45RA+ cells. Libraries were prepared by immunoSEQ multiplex PCR; TCRdb keeps only in-frame clonotypes and omits some of them. The sample has hundreds of thousands of clones; approximately 96% are singletons. The sequence derives from a woman aged 25 to 39 in good health. The sequencing sample was made of naive CD8+ T cells sorted from blood.

The CDR3 here is CASSLGSGFREQYF. The CDR3 DNA reads TGTGCCAGCAGCTTAGGGTCAGGGTTTCGGGAGCAGTACTTC. The J gene is TRBJ2-7, the V gene TRBV11-1, with a tentative D call TRBD1 (5 bases). Per the germline V gene, CDR1 is SGHAT and CDR2 is FQDESV (reference sequence). Trimming stripped 1 base from V and 7 bases from J, with 14 bases between. This CDR3 contains 14 residues.